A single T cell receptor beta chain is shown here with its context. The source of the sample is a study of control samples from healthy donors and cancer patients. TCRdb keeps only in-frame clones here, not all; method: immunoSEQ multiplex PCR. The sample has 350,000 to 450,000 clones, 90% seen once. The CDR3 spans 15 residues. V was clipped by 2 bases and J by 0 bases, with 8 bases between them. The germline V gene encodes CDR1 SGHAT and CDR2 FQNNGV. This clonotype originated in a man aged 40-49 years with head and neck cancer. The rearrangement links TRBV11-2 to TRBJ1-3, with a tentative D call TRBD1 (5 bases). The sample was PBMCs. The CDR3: CASSLQGISGNTIYF. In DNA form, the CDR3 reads TGTGCCAGCAGCTTACAGGGTATCTCTGGAAACACCATATATTTT.